The 22 T cell receptor beta chains below were found in one sample sequenced in a study of beta chain features in type 1 diabetes (dated by TCRdb to the late 2010s). The library was produced with the immunoSEQ multiplex PCR assay. The entire amount of isolated RNA was reverse transcribed using the High Capacity cDNA Reverse Transcription Kit, so the sequenced TCRB transcripts were expressed ones. The table comes from immuneACCESS by way of TCRdb, which keeps in-frame sequences with V and J called. Part of the clones is missing from these tables; in studies checked, under half for an unresolved V gene and the rest for unknown reasons. Here the sample has roughly 400,000 clones; around 15% occur a single time. The biggest ten clones account for more than 0.015% of the sample. The specimen was naive CD4+ T cells from blood. The cell subset or site tag for this specimen amounts to: true naive CD4+ T cells. The receptor source for this set is a woman between 18 and 29 years old in good health.

In this sample, this clone turned up a few times. The chain carries TRBV29-1 and TRBJ2-4; a weak D match, TRBD2 (6 bases). V lost 7 bases to trimming and J lost 6 bases, with 16 bases between them. The CDR3 covers 13 residues. Germline CDR1 is SQVTM and CDR2 is ANQGSEA. The DNA of the CDR3 is TGCAGCGCCCTAGAGGAGGGAAGAAACATTCAGTACTTC. The encoded protein is CSALEEGRNIQYF.

J is TRBJ2-5 and V is TRBV5-1, with D unclear. The CDR3 spans 15 residues. V was shortened by 0 bases and J by 1 base, with 10 bases between the two germline ends. From germline, CDR1 is SGHRS and CDR2 YFSETQ. This chain's CDR3 is CASSLDGGFQETQYF. DNA for the CDR3: TGCGCCAGCAGCTTGGACGGCGGATTCCAAGAGACCCAGTACTTC.

The J gene is TRBJ1-5, the V gene TRBV30, with 7 positions matching TRBD1. V dropped 2 bases and J dropped 5; count of bases not matched to a gene: 6. CDR1 and CDR2 (germline): GTSNPN, SVGIG (reference sequence). This CDR3 is built from 14 residues. CDR3 coding DNA: TGTGCCTGGAGTTGGGACAGCGTATATCAGCCCCAGCATTTT. Amino acid sequence: CAWSWDSVYQPQHF. Looking up the rest from reference TRBV30 and TRBJ1-5 gives the full variable domain: SQTIHQWPATLVQPVGSPLSLECTVEGTSNPNLYWYRQAAGRGLQLLFYSVGIGQISSEVPQNLSASRPQDRQFILSSKKLLLSDSGFYLCAWSWDSVYQPQHFGDGTRLSIL.

This clone has just a few counts. The chain uses TRBV7-9 and TRBJ2-1; tentative D call: TRBD1 (5 bases). V was shortened by 5 bases and J by 4 bases, with 15 bases between the two germline ends. Germline-derived CDR1 and CDR2 are SEHNR and FQNEAQ (reference sequence). The CDR3 extends over 15 amino acids. The CDR3 bases are TGTGCCAGCAGCGTTAGGGGTGACAGTTACAATGAGCAGTTCTTC. Amino acid sequence: CASSVRGDSYNEQFF.

This sequence joins TRBV30 and TRBJ1-5, with unresolved D. Trimming removed 0 bases from V and 7 bases from J, with 13 bases in between. The CDR3 runs 14 residues. Germline V lookup: CDR1 GTSNPN, CDR2 SVGIG (reference sequence). CDR3 loop: CAWSVLAGRQPQHF. The DNA for the CDR3 is TGTGCCTGGAGTGTATTGGCAGGTAGACAGCCCCAGCATTTT.

This clone was counted a few times. This rearrangement joins TRBV7-9 to TRBJ2-2; 8 bases match TRBD2. Germline CDR1 reads SEHNR; CDR2 reads FQNEAQ (reference sequence). J was trimmed by 5 bases and V by 5 bases; bases with no gene match: 10. This CDR3 has 16 amino acids. CDR3 nucleotide sequence: TGTGCCAGCAGCCCCCCGGGACTAGTCGGGACCGGGGAGCTGTTTTTT. It is translated as CASSPPGLVGTGELFF.

V and J are TRBV4-2 and TRBJ2-2; D gene uncertain. Per germline, CDR1 LGHNA and CDR2 YNFKEQ. The CDR3 extends over 16 amino acids. Deletions cut 2 bases from V and 0 bases from J, with 10 bases between. DNA of the CDR3: TGTGCCAGCAGCCAATACCAGTCCTCGAACACCGGGGAGCTGTTTTTT. Translated, it gives CASSQYQSSNTGELFF.

The chain links TRBV7-2 to TRBJ2-3, with D unresolved. There are 15 residues in the CDR3. Germline V gives CDR1 SGHTA, CDR2 FQGNSA. V was cut by 1 base and J by 5 bases, with 13 bases left in between. In nucleotides, the CDR3 is TGTGCCAGCAGCTTAGAGGTTATAGCCGGAGATACGCAGTATTTT. Amino acid sequence: CASSLEVIAGDTQYF. Variable domain in full (rest from reference TRBV7-2 and TRBJ2-3): GAGVSQSPSNKVTEKGKDVELRCDPISGHTALYWYRQSLGQGLEFLIYFQGNSAPDKSGLPSDRFSAERTGGSVSTLTIQRTQQEDSAVYLCASSLEVIAGDTQYFGPGTRLTVL.

This clone was seen only a few times. This chain uses TRBV25-1 with TRBJ1-1, with 7 nucleotides matching TRBD1. J lost 0 bases, V lost 6 bases, and 7 bases had no gene match. The V gene's germline CDR1 is MGHDK and CDR2 SYGVNS. The CDR3 covers 15 residues. CDR3 in DNA: TGTGCCAGCAGCCCGAAGGACAGGTTGAACACTGAAGCTTTCTTT. Protein product: CASSPKDRLNTEAFF. The full variable domain, in which reference TRBV25-1 and TRBJ1-1 provide the parts outside the CDR3, is EADIYQTPRYLVIGTGKKITLECSQTMGHDKMYWYQQDPGMELHLIHYSYGVNSTEKGDLSSESTVSRIRTEHFPLTLESARPSHTSQYLCASSPKDRLNTEAFFGQGTRLTVV.

The chain couples TRBV9 to TRBJ2-5; 8 nucleotides line up with TRBD1. Germline CDR1 reads SGDLS; CDR2 reads YYNGEE. Unmatched junction bases numbered 0, after V lost 1 base and J lost 1 base. The length of the CDR3 is 14 residues. CDR3 sequence reads: CASSVQGAQETQYF. CDR3 coding DNA: TGTGCCAGCAGCGTACAGGGGGCCCAAGAGACCCAGTACTTC.

This clone was recorded a few times. This chain uses TRBV5-6 with TRBJ2-7; 9 bases line up with TRBD1. The ends lost 7 bases at V and 4 bases at J; junction bases unmatched: 9. The CDR3 contains 14 residues. Germline V CDR1 and CDR2: SGHDT, YYEEEE. CDR3 nucleotides: TGTGCCAGCTCCCGGACAGGGGTAAGGTACGAGCAGTACTTC. Its protein product is CASSRTGVRYEQYF.

The table lists this clone with a few counts. This chain joins TRBV7-8 and TRBJ2-1; the match to TRBD1 covers 7 bases. Germline assignment: CDR1 SGHVS and CDR2 FQNEAQ. The V segment lost 5 bases and the J segment 7 bases; nucleotides outside the gene matches: 11. The CDR3 runs 15 residues. CDR3 sequence (DNA): TGTGCCAGCAGCACTCGACAGGGAGCAGTAAATGAGCAGTTCTTC. As protein: CASSTRQGAVNEQFF.

This clone was seen more than once but under ten times. The J gene is TRBJ2-1, the V gene TRBV5-1; D possibly corresponds to TRBD2 (6 bases). The CDR3 runs 15 residues. Germline CDR1 and CDR2: SGHRS and YFSETQ. Trimming left V 2 bases short and J 5 bases short, with 14 bases between. The CDR3 DNA sequence: TGCGCCAGCAGCTTAGAGGGGAGGATAGACAATGAGCAGTTCTTC. Protein sequence: CASSLEGRIDNEQFF. Filled out from reference TRBV5-1 and TRBJ2-1, the complete variable domain reads KAGVTQTPRYLIKTRGQQVTLSCSPISGHRSVSWYQQTPGQGLQFLFEYFSETQRNKGNFPGRFSGRQFSNSRSEMNVSTLELGDSALYLCASSLEGRIDNEQFFGPGTRLTVL.

This clone came up a few times. The chain couples TRBV4-3 to TRBJ2-1, with D tentatively TRBD1 (6 bases). The ends were cut back, 4 bases at V and 8 bases at J, with 18 bases in the middle. This CDR3 is built from 15 residues. Germline V CDR1 and CDR2: LGHNA, YSLEER. CDR3 amino acids: CASSPKGGVGDEQFF. The CDR3 region has the DNA TGCGCCAGCAGCCCTAAAGGGGGAGTTGGTGATGAGCAGTTCTTC.

This clone was seen only a few times. V is TRBV7-9 and J is TRBJ2-3; TRBD2 aligns across 9 bases. The CDR3 consists of 16 residues. Germline V CDR1 and CDR2: SEHNR, FQNEAQ (reference sequence). The junction had 6 bases not matched to a gene; V was cut back by 5 bases and J by 0 bases. CDR3 coding DNA: TGTGCCAGCAGCCCTGGCGGGAGGGCCAGCACAGATACGCAGTATTTT. This sequence encodes CASSPGGRASTDTQYF.

This clone was seen only a few times. The chain carries TRBV7-9 and TRBJ1-1; no reliable D call. The CDR3 loop spans 14 amino acids. V lost 5 bases and J 7 bases, leaving 17 bases between the germline ends. Germline V gene lookup returns CDR1 SEHNR and CDR2 FQNEAQ (reference sequence). CDR3 sequence: CASSRPPEAREAFF. DNA for the CDR3: TGTGCCAGCAGCCGGCCCCCGGAGGCCCGTGAAGCTTTCTTT.

The chain employs TRBV9 and TRBJ2-7; TRBD1 matches 8 bases. Trimming cost V 3 bases and J 6 bases; bases outside gene matches: 8. The germline CDR1 and CDR2 sequences are SGDLS and YYNGEE. The CDR3 covers 14 residues. This chain's CDR3 is CASSAEGQGGEQYF. In DNA form, the CDR3 reads TGTGCCAGCAGCGCAGAAGGACAGGGCGGCGAGCAGTACTTC.

CDR3 in DNA: TGCAGCGTTGAAGATCAAAGGAGCTCCTACGAGCAGTACTTC. Translating gives CSVEDQRSSYEQYF. The chain has TRBV29-1 and TRBJ2-7; no clear D. The CDR3 spans 14 residues. CDR1 and CDR2 (germline): SQVTM, ANQGSEA. Trimming left V 0 bases short and J 0 bases short, with 9 bases between.

The chain carries TRBV19 and TRBJ1-2, with 8 nucleotides matching TRBD1. This CDR3 is built from 16 residues. J was trimmed by 6 bases and V by 3 bases; bases with no gene match: 12. Germline CDR1 is LNHDA and CDR2 is SQIVND (reference sequence). The CDR3 nucleotides read TGTGCCAGTAGTATCCTCGCCGGACAGGGCAGAAATGGCTACACCTTC. Encoded protein: CASSILAGQGRNGYTF.

A few counts support this clone. The CDR3 DNA reads TGTGCCAGCAGCTCCCCGGGACTAGCGGGATTTAATGAGCAGTTCTTC. Translated, it gives CASSSPGLAGFNEQFF. The genes are TRBV28 and TRBJ2-1, with 13 bases fitting TRBD2. Germline values: CDR1 MDHEN, CDR2 SYDVKM. V was pared by 6 bases and J by 7 bases, with 9 bases of the junction left unmatched. This CDR3 contains 16 residues.

Only a few counts were recorded for this clone. The chain recombines TRBV7-2 with TRBJ2-7, with D uncertain. CDR1 and CDR2 (germline): SGHTA, FQGNSA. This CDR3 spans 13 amino acids. The V end lost 3 bases, the J end lost 3 bases, and 9 bases lay between the germline ends. CDR3 sequence reads: CASSFPRFYEQYF. For the CDR3, the DNA is TGTGCCAGCAGCTTCCCTCGGTTCTACGAGCAGTACTTC. The entire variable domain, with the rest obtained from reference TRBV7-2 and TRBJ2-7, is as follows: GAGVSQSPSNKVTEKGKDVELRCDPISGHTALYWYRQSLGQGLEFLIYFQGNSAPDKSGLPSDRFSAERTGGSVSTLTIQRTQQEDSAVYLCASSFPRFYEQYFGPGTRLTVT.

This clone came up a few times. The V and J genes are TRBV18 and TRBJ2-1; 9 bases map to TRBD2. CDR3 length: 16 amino acids. With 4 bases clipped from V and 2 bases from J, the junction kept 6 bases outside the gene matches. Germline V lookup: CDR1 KGHSH, CDR2 LQKENI. DNA of the CDR3: TGTGCCAGCTCACGCGCAGCGGGAGGCGCCTACAATGAGCAGTTCTTC. As protein: CASSRAAGGAYNEQFF.